This T cell receptor (beta chain) was sequenced during a study of T cell responses to AZD1222 COVID-19 vaccine. Study findings and constraints: Among those given AZD1222, only five to seven were seropositive at baseline. Spike as a whole was targeted by vaccine-associated CD4 TCRs, dominant at 160-218 and 743-854. Repertoire collection took place solely once the T cell response had peaked. Regions left unmutated in variants are reportedly the target of nearly half of spike-specific TCRs.

V was shortened by 10 bases and J by 2 bases, with 19 bases between the two germline ends. The length of the CDR3 is 15 residues. The V gene's germline CDR1 is SNHLY and CDR2 FYNNEI. Produced via immunoSEQ multiplex PCR; TCRdb's table is partial and in-frame only. The sample shows some 180,000 clones, roughly 93% of them seen only once. This clone was seen only once. Its cognate antigen is unknown. Sequences were derived from peripheral blood, sampled 28 days after the second dose of the MenACWY control vaccine. The clonotype was recovered from an adult who received the MenACWY meningococcal vaccine as a control. This chain connects TRBV2 to TRBJ2-3; TRBD2 might be the D (7 bases). CDR3 in amino acids: CATRGRDYPTDTQYF. Written as DNA, the CDR3 is TGTGCCACCAGGGGCCGGGACTACCCCACAGATACGCAGTATTTT.